The 32 T cell receptor beta chains presented below share a single source sample, sequenced in a study of blood T cell repertoires in COVID-19. Method: immunoSEQ multiplex PCR; TCRdb's copy keeps in-frame clones and lacks some. The table lists approximately 220,000 clones, 70% to 90% of them singletons, with about 4% in the top ten. The specimen sequenced was PBMCs or T cells enriched from blood (not recorded which). These receptors were taken from a woman between 35 and 50 years old with acute COVID-19.

The V and J genes are TRBV7-8 and TRBJ1-1; TRBD1 matches at 7 bases. The CDR3 length is 16 residues. CDR1 SGHVS and CDR2 FQNEAQ come from the germline V gene. Unmatched junction bases numbered 7, after V lost 2 bases and J lost 1 base. The CDR3 protein is CASSLSVGQTNTEAFF. The CDR3 DNA reads as TGTGCCAGCAGCTTATCGGTGGGACAGACGAACACTGAAGCTTTCTTT. The variable domain in full, completed from reference TRBV7-8 and TRBJ1-1, reads GAGVSQSPRYKVAKRGQDVALRCDPISGHVSLFWYQQALGQGPEFLTYFQNEAQLDKSGLPSDRFFAERPEGSVSTLKIQRTQQEDSAVYLCASSLSVGQTNTEAFFGQGTRLTVV.

The V call is TRBV2, the J call TRBJ1-1, with D tentatively TRBD1 (5 bases). The CDR3 loop spans 13 amino acids. V lost 2 bases and J lost 5, with 9 bases in between. From germline, CDR1 is SNHLY and CDR2 FYNNEI. CDR3 amino acids: CASSETRVTEAFF. The CDR3 DNA reads as TGTGCCAGCAGTGAAACCAGGGTTACTGAAGCTTTCTTT.

The CDR3 DNA reads TGTGCCACCAGCAGAGGGACGACAGGTTTTTTCGAGCAGTACGTC. It codes for CATSRGTTGFFEQYV. The J gene is TRBJ2-7, the V gene TRBV15, with D tentatively TRBD1 (6 bases). In germline, CDR1 is LNHNV, CDR2 YYDKDF (reference sequence). V was cut by 1 base and J by 6 bases, with 16 bases left in between. The CDR3 contains 15 residues.

This chain connects TRBV24-1 to TRBJ2-3, with D unclear. The V gene's germline CDR1 is KGHDR and CDR2 SFDVKD. V lost 3 bases to trimming and J lost 3 bases, with 6 bases between them. The CDR3 totals 13 residues. CDR3 bases: TGTGCCACCAGTGATCCCCCTACAGATACGCAGTATTTT. Encoded protein: CATSDPPTDTQYF.

This clone was found once. The chain joins TRBV4-3 to TRBJ1-2; 10 bases are a match to TRBD1. The CDR3 spans 19 residues. CDR1 is LGHNA, CDR2 YSLEER, per germline. J lost 2 bases, V lost 0 bases, and 12 bases had no gene match. The CDR3 nucleotides are TGCGCCAGCAGCCAAGACCACCGGGACAGGGGTATTTGGAACTATGGCTACACCTTC. This encodes CASSQDHRDRGIWNYGYTF.

This chain uses TRBV7-9 with TRBJ2-3; 8 positions match TRBD2. Per germline, CDR1 SEHNR and CDR2 FQNEAQ (reference sequence). The V segment lost 6 bases and the J segment 1 base; nucleotides outside the gene matches: 6. The CDR3 is made up of 15 amino acids. CDR3 sequence reads: CASSRLALRTDTQYF. The DNA for the CDR3 is TGTGCCAGCAGTAGACTAGCGCTGCGCACAGATACGCAGTATTTT.

The V call is TRBV2, the J call TRBJ1-2; possibly TRBD1 for D (5 bases). Germline V gives CDR1 SNHLY, CDR2 FYNNEI. The CDR3 extends over 13 amino acids. Trimming stripped 11 bases from V and 5 bases from J, with 18 bases between. The DNA for the CDR3 is TGTGCCGAGCAAGGTTCGGGGGGATATGGCTACACCTTC. Translated, it gives CAEQGSGGYGYTF.

The chain recombines TRBV11-2 with TRBJ2-3, with TRBD2 matching over 12 bases. V lost 5 bases to trimming and J lost 0 bases; unmatched junction nucleotides: 3. CDR1 and CDR2 (germline): SGHAT, FQNNGV. The CDR3 has 16 residues. The CDR3 here is CASSTGLAGSTDTQYF. CDR3 nucleotide sequence: TGTGCCAGCAGCACGGGACTAGCGGGTAGCACAGATACGCAGTATTTT.

The gene calls are TRBV13 and TRBJ2-1; 11 bases agree with TRBD2. The CDR3 is 12 amino acids. Germline V CDR1 and CDR2: PRHDT, FYEKMQ (reference sequence). The J segment lost 15 bases and the V segment lost 4 bases, leaving 5 bases of the junction unmatched. This CDR3 reads CASSYSGGAGFF. CDR3 DNA: TGTGCCAGCAGCTATAGCGGGGGGGCTGGGTTCTTC.

The chain recombines TRBV4-1 with TRBJ1-1; D not certain. V lost 1 base to trimming and J lost 4 bases, with 4 bases between them. The germline gives CDR1 MGHRA, CDR2 YSYEKL. This CDR3 comprises 12 residues. The CDR3 DNA is TGCGCCAGCAGCCAAGGTATCACTGAAGCTTTCTTT. Residues: CASSQGITEAFF.

V and J are TRBV9 and TRBJ2-3; 7 nucleotides agree with TRBD2. This CDR3 is built from 14 residues. CDR1 and CDR2 from the germline V gene are SGDLS and YYNGEE. The ends lost 3 bases at V and 2 bases at J; junction bases unmatched: 3. CDR3 sequence (DNA): TGTGCCAGCAGCGGGGGAGGGGTCACAGATACGCAGTATTTT. The encoded protein is CASSGGGVTDTQYF.

Judged by abundance, this clone is medium-sized. CDR3 coding DNA: TGTGCCAGTAGTCTGGGACACAGAGTCGAAGCTTTCTTT. It encodes CASSLGHRVEAFF. The V gene is TRBV19, the J gene TRBJ1-1, with D maybe TRBD1 (6 bases). The CDR3 has 13 amino acids. Germline loops: CDR1 LNHDA, CDR2 SQIVND (reference sequence). Trimming cost V 5 bases and J 8 bases, with 15 bases left between them.

V gene TRBV7-3 combines with J gene TRBJ1-1, with 9 bases aligning to TRBD1. The CDR3 spans 14 residues. Germline lookup yields CDR1 SGHTA and CDR2 FQGTGA. V shed 5 bases and J 1 base; nucleotides not matched to a gene: 2. CDR3 protein: CASSAGQGNTEAFF. CDR3 DNA sequence: TGTGCCAGCAGCGCGGGACAGGGGAACACTGAAGCTTTCTTT.

The chain couples TRBV11-2 to TRBJ1-1; D gene ambiguous. The CDR3 has 13 amino acids. Germline CDR1 and CDR2: SGHAT and FQNNGV. Trimming shortened V by 5 bases and J by 12 bases, and 19 bases separated the two germline ends. The CDR3 protein is CASSPRATGSSFF. The CDR3 DNA follows: TGTGCCAGCAGCCCTCGGGCGACGGGGAGCTCTTTCTTT. Complete variable domain (other parts from reference TRBV11-2 and TRBJ1-1): EAGVAQSPRYKIIEKRQSVAFWCNPISGHATLYWYQQILGQGPKLLIQFQNNGVVDDSQLPKDRFSAERLKGVDSTLKIQPAKLEDSAVYLCASSPRATGSSFFGQGTRLTVV.

This chain connects TRBV13 to TRBJ2-5, with D unclear. Trimming removed 5 bases at V and 5 bases at J, with 15 bases between. Germline CDR1 PRHDT, CDR2 FYEKMQ (reference sequence). The CDR3 spans 14 residues. The CDR3 spells CASSPVGLTETQYF. CDR3 DNA sequence: TGTGCCAGCAGCCCCGTCGGGTTAACGGAGACCCAGTACTTC. Drawing the rest from reference TRBV13 and TRBJ2-5, the complete variable domain is AAGVIQSPRHLIKEKRETATLKCYPIPRHDTVYWYQQGPGQDPQFLISFYEKMQSDKGSIPDRFSAQQFSDYHSELNMSSLELGDSALYFCASSPVGLTETQYFGPGTRLLVL.

For the CDR3, the DNA is TGTGCCAGCTCACTGGGACAGGGGGCGAAGACCCAGTACTTC. This encodes CASSLGQGAKTQYF. This chain joins TRBV18 and TRBJ2-5; 12 positions agree with TRBD1. Trimming at V came to 4 bases and at J to 6 bases, leaving 3 bases not matched to a gene. The germline gives CDR1 KGHSH, CDR2 LQKENI. The CDR3 is 14 amino acids. Combining the CDR3 with reference TRBV18 and TRBJ2-5 gives the whole variable domain NAGVMQNPRHLVRRRGQEARLRCSPMKGHSHVYWYRQLPEEGLKFMVYLQKENIIDESGMPKERFSAEFPKEGPSILRIQQVVRGDSAAYFCASSLGQGAKTQYFGPGTRLLVL.

CDR3 DNA: TGTGCCAGCAGGACGGCGAACTACAATCAGCCCCAGCATTTT. Encoded protein: CASRTANYNQPQHF. The rearrangement uses TRBV6-5 and TRBJ1-5; D gene ambiguous. Germline V gives CDR1 MNHEY, CDR2 SVGAGI. The CDR3 extends over 14 amino acids. Trimming shortened V by 6 bases and J by 3 bases, and 12 bases separated the two germline ends.

This chain joins TRBV9 and TRBJ1-3; D unclear. Trimming shortened V by 0 bases and J by 0 bases, and 13 bases separated the two germline ends. The germline V gene encodes CDR1 SGDLS and CDR2 YYNGEE. CDR3 size: 17 residues. The CDR3 coding sequence is TGTGCCAGCAGCGTAGGACTCTCAACGAGCTCTGGAAACACCATATATTTT. Protein sequence: CASSVGLSTSSGNTIYF.

The chain combines TRBV4-1 with TRBJ2-1, with TRBD1 matching over 7 bases. V was clipped by 1 base and J by 14 bases; unmatched bases: 5. The length of the CDR3 is 12 residues. Germline CDR1 reads MGHRA; CDR2 reads YSYEKL. CDR3 in amino acids: CASSQGRQGEFF. CDR3 nucleotides: TGCGCCAGCAGCCAAGGTAGACAGGGTGAGTTCTTC.

The chain combines TRBV6-2 or TRBV6-3 with TRBJ1-2; unclear D gene. Germline V CDR1 and CDR2: MNHEY, SVGEGT. CDR3 length: 18 amino acids. Trimming shortened V by 4 bases and J by 0 bases, and 21 bases separated the two germline ends. The CDR3 sequence is CASSFRGGQYKANYGYTF. Here the CDR3 DNA reads TGTGCCAGCAGTTTCCGAGGAGGGCAGTATAAAGCTAACTATGGCTACACCTTC.

This chain joins TRBV24-1 and TRBJ2-2; 7 bases are a match to TRBD1. V shed 0 bases, J shed 3 bases, and the junction held 3 bases outside the gene matches. CDR1 is KGHDR and CDR2 is SFDVKD in the germline V gene. CDR3 size: 16 residues. CDR3 coding DNA: TGTGCCACCAGTGATTTGAAGGGGGCAGACACCGGGGAGCTGTTTTTT. It yields the protein CATSDLKGADTGELFF.

V and J are TRBV2 and TRBJ1-1; D uncertain. The CDR3 spans 14 residues. Per germline, CDR1 SNHLY and CDR2 FYNNEI. Trimming shortened V by 1 base and J by 8 bases, and 14 bases separated the two germline ends. CDR3 residues: CASSEVGSRSEAFF. CDR3 coding DNA: TGTGCCAGCAGTGAAGTTGGCTCCCGGAGCGAAGCTTTCTTT.

The V call is TRBV5-1, the J call TRBJ1-1; a possible D gene is TRBD1 (5 bases). This CDR3 spans 16 amino acids. The V end lost 3 bases, the J end lost 1 base, and 16 bases lay between the germline ends. Germline V gene lookup returns CDR1 SGHRS and CDR2 YFSETQ. CDR3 sequence: CASSSRGGTGNTEAFF. The CDR3 coding sequence is TGCGCCAGCAGCTCACGTGGCGGGACGGGGAACACTGAAGCTTTCTTT.

The sample holds a few counts of this clone. This chain connects TRBV5-4 to TRBJ2-6; 14 positions agree with TRBD2. V shed 4 bases, J shed 0 bases, and the junction held 6 bases outside the gene matches. Germline V gives CDR1 SGHNT, CDR2 YYREEE (reference sequence). The CDR3 is 19 residues long. This chain's CDR3 is CASSSMTSGGASGANVLTF. The CDR3 region has the DNA TGTGCCAGCAGCAGTATGACTAGCGGGGGGGCCTCTGGGGCCAACGTCCTGACTTTC.

This clone has only one observation. This rearrangement joins TRBV11-3 to TRBJ1-1, with 7 bases matching TRBD1. The ends lost 5 bases at V and 0 bases at J; junction bases unmatched: 3. Germline CDR1 reads SGHNT; CDR2 reads YENEEA. The CDR3 covers 14 residues. DNA for the CDR3: TGTGCCAGCAGCAAAGGGACAGTGAACACTGAAGCTTTCTTT. It specifies CASSKGTVNTEAFF. The full variable domain, its missing parts supplied by reference TRBV11-3 and TRBJ1-1, is EAGVVQSPRYKIIEKKQPVAFWCNPISGHNTLYWYLQNLGQGPELLIRYENEEAVDDSQLPKDRFSAERLKGVDSTLKIQPAELGDSAVYLCASSKGTVNTEAFFGQGTRLTVV.

The chain uses TRBV6-5 and TRBJ1-1; 10 bases map to TRBD1. This CDR3 has 15 amino acids. J lost 4 bases, V lost 6 bases, and 8 bases had no gene match. CDR1 is MNHEY and CDR2 is SVGAGI in the germline V gene. The CDR3 sequence: CASRRDRGPSTEAFF. CDR3 DNA sequence: TGTGCCAGCAGAAGGGACAGGGGTCCTTCCACTGAAGCTTTCTTT.

The genes are TRBV2 and TRBJ2-3, with 8 nucleotides matching TRBD2. CDR3 length: 16 residues. J gave up 0 bases and V 8 bases, and 10 bases lay outside the gene matches. The germline gives CDR1 SNHLY, CDR2 FYNNEI. The CDR3 DNA sequence: TGTGCCAGCGAGCGGGGGCCTACTATCAGCACAGATACGCAGTATTTT. This gives the protein CASERGPTISTDTQYF. The variable domain in full, with the rest retrieved from reference TRBV2 and TRBJ2-3, is EPEVTQTPSHQVTQMGQEVILRCVPISNHLYFYWYRQILGQKVEFLVSFYNNEISEKSEIFDDQFSVERPDGSNFTLKIRSTKLEDSAMYFCASERGPTISTDTQYFGPGTRLTVL.

The gene calls are TRBV6-5 and TRBJ1-1, with 7 bases that match TRBD1. The germline V gene encodes CDR1 MNHEY and CDR2 SVGAGI. The CDR3 covers 14 residues. V lost 8 bases, J lost 3 bases, and 9 bases stayed unmatched. The CDR3 reads CASLHRTGDTEAFF. The DNA for the CDR3 is TGTGCCAGCCTTCATCGTACAGGGGACACTGAAGCTTTCTTT.

The rearrangement uses TRBV5-5 and TRBJ1-6, with D possibly TRBD1 on 5 matching bases. Germline CDR1 reads SGHKS; CDR2 reads YYEKEE (reference sequence). This CDR3 region has 15 residues. Trimming left V 1 base short and J 10 bases short, with 15 bases between. CDR3 nucleotide sequence: TGTGCCAGCAGCTTGTCTAAGGGGACTGGGTCACCCCTCCACTTT. It translates to CASSLSKGTGSPLHF.

The chain has TRBV11-2 and TRBJ2-2; weak D call: TRBD1 (5 bases). V was cut by 6 bases and J by 7 bases, with 15 bases left in between. CDR3 length: 14 amino acids. CDR1 is SGHAT and CDR2 is FQNNGV in the germline V gene. CDR3 amino acids: CASRPYSTDGELFF. Here the CDR3 DNA reads TGTGCCAGCAGGCCCTACTCGACAGACGGGGAGCTGTTTTTT.

This chain uses TRBV9 with TRBJ1-1; TRBD1 matches at 7 bases. This CDR3 comprises 15 residues. Germline trimming cut 3 bases from V and 1 base from J; bases unmatched to any gene: 6. CDR1 is SGDLS, CDR2 YYNGEE, per germline. The CDR3: CASSGSGTANTEAFF. In DNA, the CDR3 is TGTGCCAGCAGCGGATCCGGGACAGCGAACACTGAAGCTTTCTTT.

J is TRBJ1-1 and V is TRBV15, with 7 bases identical to TRBD1. CDR1 is LNHNV, CDR2 YYDKDF, per germline (reference sequence). V lost 3 bases, J lost 3 bases, and 10 bases stayed unmatched. The CDR3 extends over 16 amino acids. CDR3 nucleotide sequence: TGTGCCACCAGCAGGCCTAAGCAGGGGGGTTACACTGAAGCTTTCTTT. Protein sequence: CATSRPKQGGYTEAFF.